This section outlines one TCR beta chain sequence together with its context. The CDR3 extends over 17 amino acids. Germline V gene sequence: CDR1 SGHVS, CDR2 FNYEAQ. V gave up 4 bases and J gave up 5 bases; unmatched junction bases: 11. Unique molecular identifiers tagged the TCRbeta library. TCRdb itself ran the PCR reads through MiXCR, one entry per CDR3 protein. This table holds roughly 180,000 distinct CDR3 sequences, more than 12% found once. The sample is drawn from a study of T-cell reconstitution after alpha-beta-depleted transplantation in children. The V call is TRBV7-6, the J call TRBJ2-2, with TRBD1 matching over 9 bases. The clonotype was recovered from a human donor who donated a stem cell graft to a child with acute lymphoblastic leukemia. Material: PBMCs from the stem cell graft donor, obtained from the stem cell graft. The CDR3, as DNA: TGTGCCAGCAGCTCCCGTGCAGAACAGGGGGCAACCGGGGAGCTGTTTTTT. Translated: CASSSRAEQGATGELFF.